Sequencing of this T cell receptor (beta chain) was carried out in a study of response to subunit inactivated influenza vaccine. Using its own MiXCR run on the RT-PCR reads, TCRdb lists one record per CDR3 protein. The sample yields around 500,000 distinct CDR3 sequences, approximately 11% seen once. This clonotype was seen a few times. The target antigen is unknown. CDR1 and CDR2 from the germline V gene are SGHRS and YFSETQ. This CDR3 has 15 residues. Trimming left V 0 bases short and J 0 bases short, with 8 bases between. The study's findings and limits: That few new T cells are recruited by each seasonal influenza vaccination was the authors' suggestion.

The chain employs TRBV5-1 and TRBJ2-3; TRBD2 might be the D (5 bases). The sequences come from PBMCs from blood, collected more than 35 days after vaccination. The clonotype was recovered from a middle-aged man who received an inactivated influenza vaccine. The CDR3 protein is CASSLDGGSTDTQYF. CDR3 DNA sequence: TGCGCCAGCAGCTTGGATGGCGGGAGCACAGATACGCAGTATTTT.